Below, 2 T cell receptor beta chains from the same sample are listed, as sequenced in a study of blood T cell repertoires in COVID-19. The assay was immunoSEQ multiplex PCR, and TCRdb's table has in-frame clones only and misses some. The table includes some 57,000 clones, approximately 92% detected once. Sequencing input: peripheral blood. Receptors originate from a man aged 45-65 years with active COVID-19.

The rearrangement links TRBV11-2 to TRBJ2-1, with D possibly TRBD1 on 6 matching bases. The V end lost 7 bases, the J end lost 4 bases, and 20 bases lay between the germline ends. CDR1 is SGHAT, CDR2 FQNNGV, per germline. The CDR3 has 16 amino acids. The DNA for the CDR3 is TGTGCCAGCACCAGATTCCCGACAGGACCTTACAATGAGCAGTTCTTC. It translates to CASTRFPTGPYNEQFF.

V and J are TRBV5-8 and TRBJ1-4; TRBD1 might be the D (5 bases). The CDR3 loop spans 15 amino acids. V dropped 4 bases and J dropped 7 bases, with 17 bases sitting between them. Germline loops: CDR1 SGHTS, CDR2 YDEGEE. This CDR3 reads CASSSADIGREKLFF. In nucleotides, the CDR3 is TGTGCCAGCAGCAGCGCGGACATCGGACGTGAAAAACTGTTTTTT.